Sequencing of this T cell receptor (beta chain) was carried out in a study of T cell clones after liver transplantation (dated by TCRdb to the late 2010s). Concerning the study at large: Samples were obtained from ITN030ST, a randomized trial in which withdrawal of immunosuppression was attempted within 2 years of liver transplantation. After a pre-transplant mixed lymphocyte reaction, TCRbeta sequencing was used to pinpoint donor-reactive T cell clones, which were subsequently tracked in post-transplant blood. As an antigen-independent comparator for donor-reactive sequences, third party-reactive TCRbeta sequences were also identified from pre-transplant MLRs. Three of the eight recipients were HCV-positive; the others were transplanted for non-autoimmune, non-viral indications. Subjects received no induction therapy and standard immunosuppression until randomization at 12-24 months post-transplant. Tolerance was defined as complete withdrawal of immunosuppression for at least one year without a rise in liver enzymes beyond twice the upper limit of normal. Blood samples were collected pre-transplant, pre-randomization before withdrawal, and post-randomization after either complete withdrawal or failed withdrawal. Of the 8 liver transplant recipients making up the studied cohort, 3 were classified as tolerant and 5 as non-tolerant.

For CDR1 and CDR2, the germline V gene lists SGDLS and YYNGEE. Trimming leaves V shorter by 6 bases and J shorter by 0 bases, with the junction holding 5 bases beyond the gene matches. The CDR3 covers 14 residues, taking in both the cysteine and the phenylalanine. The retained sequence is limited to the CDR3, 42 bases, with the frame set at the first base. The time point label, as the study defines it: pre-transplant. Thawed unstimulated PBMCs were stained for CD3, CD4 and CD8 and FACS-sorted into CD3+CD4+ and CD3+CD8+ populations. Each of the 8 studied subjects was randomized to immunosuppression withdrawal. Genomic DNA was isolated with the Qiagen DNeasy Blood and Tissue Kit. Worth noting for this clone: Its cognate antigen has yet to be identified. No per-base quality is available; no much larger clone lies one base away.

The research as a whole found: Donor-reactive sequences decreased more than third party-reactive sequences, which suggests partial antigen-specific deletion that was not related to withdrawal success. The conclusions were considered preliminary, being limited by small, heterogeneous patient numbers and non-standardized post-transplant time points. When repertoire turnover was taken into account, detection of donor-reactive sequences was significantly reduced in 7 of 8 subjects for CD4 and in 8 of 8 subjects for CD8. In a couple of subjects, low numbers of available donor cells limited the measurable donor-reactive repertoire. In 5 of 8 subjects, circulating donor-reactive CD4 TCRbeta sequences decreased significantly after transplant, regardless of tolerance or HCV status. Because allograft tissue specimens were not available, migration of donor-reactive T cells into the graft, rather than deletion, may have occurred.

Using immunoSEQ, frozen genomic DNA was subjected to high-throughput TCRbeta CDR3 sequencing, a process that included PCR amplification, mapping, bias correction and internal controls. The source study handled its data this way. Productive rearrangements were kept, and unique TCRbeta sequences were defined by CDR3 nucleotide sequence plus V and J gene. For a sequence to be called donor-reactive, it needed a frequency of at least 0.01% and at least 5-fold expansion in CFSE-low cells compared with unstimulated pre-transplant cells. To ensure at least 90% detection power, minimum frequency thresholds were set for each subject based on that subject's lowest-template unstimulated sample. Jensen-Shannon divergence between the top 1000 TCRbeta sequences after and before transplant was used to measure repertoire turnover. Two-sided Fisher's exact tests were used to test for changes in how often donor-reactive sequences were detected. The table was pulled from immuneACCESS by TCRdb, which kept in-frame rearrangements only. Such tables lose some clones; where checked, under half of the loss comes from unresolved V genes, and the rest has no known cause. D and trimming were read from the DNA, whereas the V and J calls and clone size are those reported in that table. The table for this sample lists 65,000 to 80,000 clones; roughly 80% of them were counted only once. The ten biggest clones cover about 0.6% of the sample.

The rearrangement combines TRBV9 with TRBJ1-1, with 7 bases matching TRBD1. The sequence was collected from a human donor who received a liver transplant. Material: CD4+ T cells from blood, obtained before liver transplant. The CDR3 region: CASTPGQVNTEAFF. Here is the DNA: TGTGCCAGCACCCCTGGACAGGTGAACACTGAAGCTTTCTTT.